This T cell receptor beta chain comes out of a study of regulatory T cells in long-lasting Graves disease. As to this clonotype: Mismatch with germline at one junction end may stem from a read error.

This CDR3 comprises 13 residues. From germline, CDR1 is SGHAT and CDR2 FQNNGV. Time point here: persistent/refractory GD, antithyroid drugs over 5 years with positive TRAb. RNA from PBMCs was the source of the TCR library. For TCR beta, libraries came from iRepertoire HTBI primers and Arm-PCR of CDR3 regions. MiXCR was run by TCRdb on the multiplex PCR reads, yielding one entry per CDR3 protein. The sample has more than 650,000 distinct CDR3 sequences, around 30% seen once. The gene calls are TRBV11-2 and TRBJ1-1, with D maybe TRBD1 (5 bases). The receptor was isolated from a female donor with Graves disease. The sample here was peripheral blood mononuclear cells (PBMCs), taken when the disease was refractory, from a patient treated with antithyroid drugs. The CDR3 DNA reads TGTGCCAGCAGTCAAGGTGACAGTAATCGCCGGGGGTTT. Protein sequence: CASSQGDSNRRGF. Full variable domain (outside the CDR3, taken from reference TRBV11-2 and TRBJ1-1): EAGVAQSPRYKIIEKRQSVAFWCNPISGHATLYWYQQILGQGPKLLIQFQNNGVVDDSQLPKDRFSAERLKGVDSTLKIQPAKLEDSAVYLCASSQGDSNRRGFGQGTRLTVV.